In this sample, the clone carrying this TCR beta chain turned up many times. As yet, its antigen is unknown. Germline-derived CDR1 and CDR2 are SEHNR and FQNEAQ (reference sequence). The CDR3 totals 12 residues. V was pared by 8 bases and J by 0 bases, with 8 bases between. Investigators amplified TCR beta CDR3 regions from RNA transcripts. The first round was an RT-PCR with HTBI primers, and the second round was a multiplex PCR. TCRdb passed the multiplex PCR reads through MiXCR, listing each CDR3 protein once. This table has about 500,000 distinct CDR3 sequences, approximately 14% appearing once. The data stem from a study of Graves' ophthalmopathy and Graves' hyperthyroidism. Study background: The blood sample was drawn at first diagnosis and before any treatment.

Pregnancy or lactation, uncontrolled infections and other autoimmune diseases were grounds for excluding patients. The evidence that diagnosis relied on was clinical symptoms, serum thyroxine, TRAb, thyroid ultrasound and orbital computed tomography. Whole-study results and caveats: The majority of expanded thyroid clonotypes above 0.001 frequency also occurred in blood.

The chain links TRBV7-9 to TRBJ2-7; no firm D call. Sequenced: blood. This TCR was recovered from a woman aged 30 to 39 with Graves' ophthalmopathy. CDR3 amino acids: CASGADSYEQYF. CDR3 bases: TGTGCCAGCGGAGCAGACTCCTACGAGCAGTACTTC. The whole variable domain, filled in from reference TRBV7-9 and TRBJ2-7, reads DTGVSQNPRHKITKRGQNVTFRCDPISEHNRLYWYRQTLGQGPEFLTYFQNEAQLEKSRLLSDRFSAERPKGSFSTLEIQRTEQGDSAMYLCASGADSYEQYFGPGTRLTVT.